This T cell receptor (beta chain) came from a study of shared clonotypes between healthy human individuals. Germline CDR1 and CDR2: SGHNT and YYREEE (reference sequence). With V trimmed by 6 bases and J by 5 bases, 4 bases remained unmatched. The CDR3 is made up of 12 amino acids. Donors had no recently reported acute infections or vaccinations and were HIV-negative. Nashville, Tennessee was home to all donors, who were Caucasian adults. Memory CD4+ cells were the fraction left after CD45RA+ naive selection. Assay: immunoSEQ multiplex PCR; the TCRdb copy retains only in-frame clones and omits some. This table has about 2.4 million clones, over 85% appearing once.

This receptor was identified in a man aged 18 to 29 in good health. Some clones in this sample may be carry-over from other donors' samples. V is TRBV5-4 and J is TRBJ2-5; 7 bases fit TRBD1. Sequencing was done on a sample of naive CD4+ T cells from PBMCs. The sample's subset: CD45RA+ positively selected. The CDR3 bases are TGTGCCAGCACCGGGACAGAGGAGACCCAGTACTTC. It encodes CASTGTEETQYF.